This T cell receptor beta chain comes out of a study of human T cells and chemical hapten exposure. TCRdb re-called the RACE reads with MiXCR, one entry per CDR3 protein. The sample lists approximately 82,000 distinct CDR3 sequences, approximately 12% seen once, with 3.5% in the top ten. The table lists this clonotype with a few counts. Time point described: patch test 1, 2 weeks after DPC sensitization. Treatment meaning: therapeutic diphenylcyclopropenone sensitization with weekly scalp DPC. J was trimmed by 2 bases and V by 3 bases; bases with no gene match: 13. This CDR3 region has 17 residues. Germline V gene data show CDR1 as SGHTA and CDR2 as FQGNSA.

The chain has TRBV7-2 and TRBJ2-7, with 7 positions matching TRBD1. Sample: whole blood, taken in connection with sensitization to the hapten diphenylcyclopropenone (DPC). The sequence came from a woman in her fifties or sixties with alopecia areata. Some clones in this sample may be carry-over from other donors' samples. CDR3 nucleotides: TGTGCCAGCAGCTTTGAAGGGGGCCTCCATGCTCCCTACGAGCAGTACTTC. Protein product: CASSFEGGLHAPYEQYF.